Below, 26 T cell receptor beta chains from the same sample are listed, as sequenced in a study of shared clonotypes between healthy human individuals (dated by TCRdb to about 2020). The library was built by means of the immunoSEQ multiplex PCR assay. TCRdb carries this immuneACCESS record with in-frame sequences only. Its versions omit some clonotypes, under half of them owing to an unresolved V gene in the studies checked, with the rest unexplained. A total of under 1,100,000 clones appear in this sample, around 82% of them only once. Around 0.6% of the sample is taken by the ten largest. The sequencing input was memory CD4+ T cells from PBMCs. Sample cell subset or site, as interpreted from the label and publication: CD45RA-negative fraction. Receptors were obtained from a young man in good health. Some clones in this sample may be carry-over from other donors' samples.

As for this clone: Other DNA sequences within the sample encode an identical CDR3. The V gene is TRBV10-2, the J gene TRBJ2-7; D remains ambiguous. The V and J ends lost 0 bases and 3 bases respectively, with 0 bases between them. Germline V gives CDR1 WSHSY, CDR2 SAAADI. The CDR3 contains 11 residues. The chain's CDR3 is CASSESYEQYF. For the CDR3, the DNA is TGCGCCAGCAGTGAGTCCTACGAGCAGTACTTC.

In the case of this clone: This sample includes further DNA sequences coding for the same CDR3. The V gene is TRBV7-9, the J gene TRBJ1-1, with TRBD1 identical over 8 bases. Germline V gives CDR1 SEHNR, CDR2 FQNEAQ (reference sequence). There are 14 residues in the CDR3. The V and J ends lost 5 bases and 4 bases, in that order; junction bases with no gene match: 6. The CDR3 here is CASSRGQGSTEAFF. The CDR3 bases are TGTGCCAGCAGCCGAGGACAGGGTAGCACTGAAGCTTTCTTT.

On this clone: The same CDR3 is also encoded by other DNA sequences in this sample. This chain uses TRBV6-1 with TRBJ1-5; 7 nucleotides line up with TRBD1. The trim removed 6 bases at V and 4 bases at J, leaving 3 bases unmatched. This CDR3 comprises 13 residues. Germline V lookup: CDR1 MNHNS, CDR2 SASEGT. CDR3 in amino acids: CASSGTANQPQHF. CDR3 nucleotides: TGTGCCAGCAGCGGGACAGCAAATCAGCCCCAGCATTTT.

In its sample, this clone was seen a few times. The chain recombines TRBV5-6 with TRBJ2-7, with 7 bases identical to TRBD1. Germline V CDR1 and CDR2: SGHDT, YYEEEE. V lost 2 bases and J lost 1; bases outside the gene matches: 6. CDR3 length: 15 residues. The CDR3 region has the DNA TGTGCCAGCAGCTTTCTGGACAGGCCTTCCTACGAGCAGTACTTC. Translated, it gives CASSFLDRPSYEQYF.

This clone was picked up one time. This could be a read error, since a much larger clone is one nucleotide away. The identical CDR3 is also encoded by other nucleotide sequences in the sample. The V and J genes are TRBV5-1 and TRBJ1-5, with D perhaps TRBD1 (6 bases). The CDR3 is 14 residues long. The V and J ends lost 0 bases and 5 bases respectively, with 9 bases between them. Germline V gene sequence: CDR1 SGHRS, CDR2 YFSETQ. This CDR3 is CASSLEGGDQPQHF. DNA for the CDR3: TGCGCCAGCAGCTTGGAGGGGGGTGATCAGCCCCAGCATTTT.

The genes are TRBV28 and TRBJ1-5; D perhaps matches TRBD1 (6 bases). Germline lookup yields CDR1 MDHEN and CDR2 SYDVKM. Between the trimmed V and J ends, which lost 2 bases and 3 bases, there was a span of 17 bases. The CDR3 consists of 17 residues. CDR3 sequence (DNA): TGTGCCAGCAGTTTAGGGTTGGGCAGGGGCGTCAATCAGCCCCAGCATTTT. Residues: CASSLGLGRGVNQPQHF.

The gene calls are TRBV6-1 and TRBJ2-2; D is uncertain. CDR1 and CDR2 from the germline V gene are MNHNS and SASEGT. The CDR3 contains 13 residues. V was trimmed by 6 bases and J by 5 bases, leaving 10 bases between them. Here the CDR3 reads CASSFSETGELFF. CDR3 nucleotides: TGTGCCAGCAGCTTTTCGGAGACCGGGGAGCTGTTTTTT.

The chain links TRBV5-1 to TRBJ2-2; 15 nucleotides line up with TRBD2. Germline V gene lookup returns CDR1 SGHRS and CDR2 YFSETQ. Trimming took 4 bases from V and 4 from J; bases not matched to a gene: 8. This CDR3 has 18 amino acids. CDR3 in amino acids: CASSPRTSGRAGTGELFF. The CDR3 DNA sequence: TGCGCCAGCAGCCCAAGGACTAGCGGGAGGGCCGGCACCGGGGAGCTGTTTTTT.

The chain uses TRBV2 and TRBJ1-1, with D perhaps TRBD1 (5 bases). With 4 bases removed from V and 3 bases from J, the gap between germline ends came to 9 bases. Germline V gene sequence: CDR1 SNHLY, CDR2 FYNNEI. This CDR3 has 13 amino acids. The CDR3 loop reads CASSGSRDTEAFF. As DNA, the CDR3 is TGTGCCAGCAGTGGGTCCAGGGACACTGAAGCTTTCTTT.

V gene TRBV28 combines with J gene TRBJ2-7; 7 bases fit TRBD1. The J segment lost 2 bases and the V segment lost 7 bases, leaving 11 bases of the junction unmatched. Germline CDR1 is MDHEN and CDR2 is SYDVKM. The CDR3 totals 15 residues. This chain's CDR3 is CASTPRTGGPYEQYF. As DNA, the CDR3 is TGTGCCAGCACACCACGGACAGGCGGACCCTACGAGCAGTACTTC.

CDR3 bases: TGTGCCAGCAGCCAAGATGGGCGGACTAGCGGGAGGGCTAACAATGAGCAGTTCTTC. As protein: CASSQDGRTSGRANNEQFF. The V and J genes are TRBV4-2 and TRBJ2-1; 15 positions agree with TRBD2. V gave up 0 bases and J gave up 5 bases; unmatched junction bases: 8. Per the germline V gene, CDR1 is LGHNA and CDR2 is YNFKEQ. The CDR3 has 19 amino acids.

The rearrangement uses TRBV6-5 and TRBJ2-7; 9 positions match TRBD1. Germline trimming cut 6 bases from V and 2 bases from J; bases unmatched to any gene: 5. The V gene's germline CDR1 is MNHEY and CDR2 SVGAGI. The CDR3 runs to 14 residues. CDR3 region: CASRFGQGTYEQYF. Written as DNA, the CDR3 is TGTGCCAGCAGATTCGGACAGGGGACCTACGAGCAGTACTTC.

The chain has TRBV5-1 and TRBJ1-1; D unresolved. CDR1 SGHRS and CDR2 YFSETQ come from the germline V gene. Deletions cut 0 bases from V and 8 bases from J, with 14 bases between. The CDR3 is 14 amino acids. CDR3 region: CASSLAGEKDEAFF. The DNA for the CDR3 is TGCGCCAGCAGCTTGGCCGGGGAAAAAGACGAAGCTTTCTTT.

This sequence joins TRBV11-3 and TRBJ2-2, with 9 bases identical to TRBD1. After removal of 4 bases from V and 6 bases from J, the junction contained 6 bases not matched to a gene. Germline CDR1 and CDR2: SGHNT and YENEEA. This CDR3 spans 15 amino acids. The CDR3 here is CASSWGQGEAGELFF. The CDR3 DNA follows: TGTGCCAGCAGCTGGGGACAGGGAGAGGCCGGGGAGCTGTTTTTT.

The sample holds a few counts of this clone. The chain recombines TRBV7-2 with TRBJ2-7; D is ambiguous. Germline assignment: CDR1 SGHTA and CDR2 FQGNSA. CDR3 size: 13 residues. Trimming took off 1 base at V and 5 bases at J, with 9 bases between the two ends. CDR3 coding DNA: TGTGCCAGCAGCTTAGAATTAGCCAACGAGCAGTACTTC. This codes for CASSLELANEQYF.

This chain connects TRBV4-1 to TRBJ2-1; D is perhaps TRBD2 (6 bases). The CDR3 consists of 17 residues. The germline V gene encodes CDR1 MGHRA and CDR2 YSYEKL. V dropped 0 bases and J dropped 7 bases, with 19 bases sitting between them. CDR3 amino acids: CASSQDIGRLVLNEQFF. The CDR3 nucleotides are TGCGCCAGCAGCCAAGATATAGGGCGACTAGTTTTGAATGAGCAGTTCTTC.

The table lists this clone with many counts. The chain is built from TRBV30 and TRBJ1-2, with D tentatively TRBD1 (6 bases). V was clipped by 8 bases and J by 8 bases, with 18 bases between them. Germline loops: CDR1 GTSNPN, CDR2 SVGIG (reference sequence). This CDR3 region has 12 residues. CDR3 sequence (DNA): TGTGCCAGTTCACAGGGAGTCCGAGGCTACACCTTC. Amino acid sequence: CASSQGVRGYTF.

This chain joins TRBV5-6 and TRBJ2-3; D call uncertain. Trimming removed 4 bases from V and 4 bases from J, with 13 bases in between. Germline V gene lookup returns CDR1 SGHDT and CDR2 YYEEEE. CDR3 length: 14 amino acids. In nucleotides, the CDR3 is TGTGCCAGCAGCGGCAAAATGGGTGCAGATACGCAGTATTTT. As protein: CASSGKMGADTQYF.

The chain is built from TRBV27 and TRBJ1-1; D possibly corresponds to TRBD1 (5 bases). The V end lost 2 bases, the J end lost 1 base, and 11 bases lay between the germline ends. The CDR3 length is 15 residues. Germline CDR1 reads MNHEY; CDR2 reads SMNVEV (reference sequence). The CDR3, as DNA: TGTGCCAGCAGTTTAAGAGGGAGGGGGAACACTGAAGCTTTCTTT. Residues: CASSLRGRGNTEAFF.

The CDR3 DNA sequence: TGTGCCACCAGCAGAGATGCCACTTACTCTGGAAACACCATATATTTT. Protein: CATSRDATYSGNTIYF. This chain joins TRBV15 and TRBJ1-3; D unclear. The CDR3 contains 16 residues. Trimming stripped 0 bases from V and 0 bases from J, with 9 bases between. Germline lookup yields CDR1 LNHNV and CDR2 YYDKDF (reference sequence).

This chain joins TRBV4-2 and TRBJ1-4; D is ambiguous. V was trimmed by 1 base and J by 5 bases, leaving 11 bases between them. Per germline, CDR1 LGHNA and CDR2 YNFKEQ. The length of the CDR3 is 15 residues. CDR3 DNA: TGTGCCAGCAGCCAAGGAGTCGCGGAGAATGAAAAACTGTTTTTT. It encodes CASSQGVAENEKLFF.

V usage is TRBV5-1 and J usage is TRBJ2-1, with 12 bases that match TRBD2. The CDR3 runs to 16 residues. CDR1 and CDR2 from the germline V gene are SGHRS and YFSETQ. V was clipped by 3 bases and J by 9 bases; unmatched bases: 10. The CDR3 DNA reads TGCGCCAGCAGCTCCTACGGACTAGCGGGAACGGGTGAGCAGTTCTTC. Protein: CASSSYGLAGTGEQFF.

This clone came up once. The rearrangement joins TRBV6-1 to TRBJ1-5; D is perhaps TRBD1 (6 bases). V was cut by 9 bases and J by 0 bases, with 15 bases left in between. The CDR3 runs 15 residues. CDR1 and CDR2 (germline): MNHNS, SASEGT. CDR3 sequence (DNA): TGTGCCAGTCACCCCGAGGGGGGTAGCAATCAGCCCCAGCATTTT. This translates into CASHPEGGSNQPQHF.

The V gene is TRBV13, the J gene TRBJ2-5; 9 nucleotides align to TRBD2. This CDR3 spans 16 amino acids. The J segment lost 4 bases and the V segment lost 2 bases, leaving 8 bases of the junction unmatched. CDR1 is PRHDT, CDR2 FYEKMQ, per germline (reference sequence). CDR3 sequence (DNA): TGTGCCAGCAGCTTATATCTTCCAGCGGGAGGAGAGACCCAGTACTTC. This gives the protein CASSLYLPAGGETQYF.

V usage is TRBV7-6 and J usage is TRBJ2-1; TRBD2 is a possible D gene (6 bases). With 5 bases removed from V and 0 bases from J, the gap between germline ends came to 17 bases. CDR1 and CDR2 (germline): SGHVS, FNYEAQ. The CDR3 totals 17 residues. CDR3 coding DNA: TGTGCCAGCAGCCTCATTGGGGGGAGGAGCTCCTACAATGAGCAGTTCTTC. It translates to CASSLIGGRSSYNEQFF.

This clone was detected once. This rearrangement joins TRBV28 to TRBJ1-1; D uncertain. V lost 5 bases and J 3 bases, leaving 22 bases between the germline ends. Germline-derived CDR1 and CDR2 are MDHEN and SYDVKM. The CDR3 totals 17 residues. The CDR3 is CASSTSMVYVVYTEAFF. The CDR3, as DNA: TGTGCCAGCAGTACCTCAATGGTGTACGTCGTGTACACTGAAGCTTTCTTT.